The subject of this entry is one T cell receptor (beta chain). Seattle participants joined during active infection and were tracked over time. This specimen belongs to a study of blood T cell repertoires in COVID-19. On the study more broadly: The United States, Italy and Spain supplied acute and convalescent COVID-19 samples. The cDNA or gDNA used as material had been derived from T cells, B-cell-depleted T cells, or PBMCs.

Original analysis: Reference gene primers were amplified, and this amplification served to estimate nucleated cell counts. Produced via immunoSEQ multiplex PCR; TCRdb's table is partial and in-frame only. That table is the source of V, J and clone size, and D and trimming were worked out from the DNA. The repertoire has 100,000 to 150,000 clones, 90% of them found once; the top ten carry approximately 3.9%. The CDR3 spans 16 residues. Germline V CDR1 and CDR2: LNHDA, SQIVND (reference sequence). V lost 3 bases and J lost 2, with 15 bases in between. This TCR came from a woman aged 55-75 years with COVID-19, enrolled during active disease. Sequenced input: peripheral blood. The chain links TRBV19 to TRBJ2-3; D might be TRBD1 (6 bases). The CDR3 region is CASSILTGQITDTQYF. CDR3 DNA: TGTGCCAGTAGTATCCTCACAGGGCAGATCACAGATACGCAGTATTTT.